The 22 T cell receptor beta chains listed next were all sequenced from one sample in a study of cytomegalovirus exposure and HLA in healthy donors (TCRdb year 2017). The library relied on the immunoSEQ multiplex PCR assay. TCRdb mirrors the immuneACCESS table, restricted to in-frame sequences. Some clones are absent from its copies; in checked studies, under half trace to an unresolved V gene, and the reason for the others is unknown. Recorded for this sample are about 240,000 clones; 86% of them occurred a single time. The ten largest clones take up less than 1.5% of the sample. Source material: PBMCs. These receptors originate from a woman in her 30s in good health and CMV-seropositive.

The V and J genes are TRBV5-1 and TRBJ1-2, with TRBD1 matching 7 bases. The CDR3 runs 14 residues. Germline trimming cut 4 bases from V and 6 bases from J; bases unmatched to any gene: 9. CDR1 SGHRS and CDR2 YFSETQ come from the germline V gene. CDR3 in amino acids: CASSLGTEGNGYTF. The CDR3 coding sequence is TGCGCCAGCAGCCTCGGGACAGAGGGCAATGGCTACACCTTC.

On this clone itself: A junction boundary mismatches the germline segment, possibly from a read error. The chain has TRBV5-1 and TRBJ2-1; 8 bases align to TRBD2. Germline-derived CDR1 and CDR2 are SGHRS and YFSETQ. The CDR3 has 14 residues. The CDR3 DNA reads as TGCGCCAGCAGATTGGTCGGGGGGGCCAATGAGCAGTTCTTC. Translation: CASRLVGGANEQFF.

This clone has a handful of counts. The chain has TRBV2 and TRBJ1-5, with TRBD1 as a possible D gene (6 bases). The CDR3 has 15 residues. V was clipped by 6 bases and J by 2 bases, with 14 bases between them. Germline V gives CDR1 SNHLY, CDR2 FYNNEI. The DNA for the CDR3 is TGTGCCAGCAGAGGGGGAACTCTGGGCAATCAGCCCCAGCATTTT. This translates into CASRGGTLGNQPQHF.

The chain combines TRBV15 with TRBJ2-1; D not certain. Germline V gives CDR1 LNHNV, CDR2 YYDKDF (reference sequence). The CDR3 sequence is 16 residues long. The V gene lost 6 bases and the J gene lost 0 bases, with 15 bases spanning the gap. The CDR3 coding sequence is TGTGCCACCAGTTTAAGAGCCCAAAGCTCCTACAATGAGCAGTTCTTC. It yields the protein CATSLRAQSSYNEQFF.

The chain carries TRBV29-1 and TRBJ2-5, with 10 bases matching TRBD1. The CDR3 covers 14 residues. Germline-derived CDR1 and CDR2 are SQVTM and ANQGSEA. Trimming at V came to 6 bases and at J to 1 base, leaving 5 bases not matched to a gene. As DNA, the CDR3 is TGCAGCGTCGGGACAGGGGCTTTCCAAGAGACCCAGTACTTC. It encodes CSVGTGAFQETQYF.

This chain connects TRBV6-5 to TRBJ2-5; 8 bases fit TRBD1. Germline V lookup: CDR1 MNHEY, CDR2 SVGAGI. This CDR3 is built from 14 residues. Trimming removed 5 bases from V and 5 bases from J; junction bases left unmatched: 7. In DNA form, the CDR3 reads TGTGCCAGCAGTCAGACAGGGGTGGAGGAGACCCAGTACTTC. Translating gives CASSQTGVEETQYF.

The rearrangement joins TRBV5-1 to TRBJ2-7; 9 bases fit TRBD1. The trim removed 2 bases at V and 5 bases at J, leaving 5 bases unmatched. This CDR3 is built from 14 residues. CDR1 is SGHRS, CDR2 YFSETQ, per germline. CDR3 coding DNA: TGCGCCAGCAGCTTCCGGGACAGGGTACACGAGCAGTACTTC. Protein sequence: CASSFRDRVHEQYF.

The gene calls are TRBV7-9 and TRBJ1-3; D may be TRBD1 (5 bases). This CDR3 contains 13 residues. Between the trimmed V and J ends, which lost 1 base and 4 bases, there was a span of 5 bases. CDR1 SEHNR and CDR2 FQNEAQ come from the germline V gene (reference sequence). Written as DNA, the CDR3 is TGTGCCAGCAGCTTAGAGGGGGGAAACACCATATATTTT. Protein sequence: CASSLEGGNTIYF.

The chain is built from TRBV20-1 and TRBJ2-1, with 8 bases that match TRBD1. Germline loops: CDR1 DFQATT, CDR2 SNEGSKA (reference sequence). The CDR3 is 11 residues long. J was trimmed by 13 bases and V by 5 bases; bases with no gene match: 7. The CDR3 spells CSAGQGRVQFF. CDR3 bases: TGCAGTGCTGGACAGGGCCGTGTACAGTTCTTC.

Only one count was recorded for this clone. This sequence joins TRBV6-5 and TRBJ2-2; D may be TRBD1 (5 bases). The V gene lost 10 bases and the J gene lost 7 bases, with 16 bases spanning the gap. This CDR3 comprises 13 residues. CDR1 and CDR2 (germline): MNHEY, SVGAGI. The CDR3 reads CATKARVVGELFF. Written as DNA, the CDR3 is TGTGCCACTAAAGCCAGGGTTGTCGGGGAGCTGTTTTTT.

This clone has just a few counts. This chain links TRBV10-1 with TRBJ2-7, with D perhaps TRBD1 (6 bases). Germline-derived CDR1 and CDR2 are WNHNN and SYGVQD (reference sequence). The CDR3 has 14 amino acids. V lost 0 bases and J 6 bases, leaving 12 bases between the germline ends. CDR3 in amino acids: CASSESQGLTEQYF. The CDR3 DNA reads as TGCGCCAGCAGTGAGTCACAGGGATTGACCGAGCAGTACTTC.

The chain has TRBV5-1 and TRBJ1-2, with TRBD1 matching over 8 bases. Germline assignment: CDR1 SGHRS and CDR2 YFSETQ. V dropped 0 bases and J dropped 2; count of bases not matched to a gene: 9. This CDR3 comprises 17 residues. The CDR3 sequence is CASSLGGQVQFNYGYTF. The DNA of the CDR3 is TGCGCCAGCAGCTTGGGGGGACAGGTCCAGTTCAACTATGGCTACACCTTC.

The chain carries TRBV29-1 and TRBJ2-1; the match to TRBD2 covers 16 bases. Germline CDR1 is SQVTM and CDR2 is ANQGSEA. The CDR3 has 12 residues. J lost 13 bases, V lost 6 bases, and 3 bases had no gene match. The CDR3 DNA sequence: TGCAGCGTCGGGACTAGCGGGAGGGCTCAGTTCTTC. Translated, it gives CSVGTSGRAQFF.

This clone has just a few counts. The chain employs TRBV5-1 and TRBJ2-7, with D possibly matching TRBD2 (6 bases). The CDR3 is 15 residues long. The germline V gene encodes CDR1 SGHRS and CDR2 YFSETQ. The V end was cut by 4 bases, the J end by 3 bases, with 17 bases between. The CDR3 loop is CASSPEGLRNYEQYF. CDR3 nucleotides: TGCGCCAGCAGCCCCGAGGGACTCAGAAACTACGAGCAGTACTTC.

The chain is built from TRBV4-2 and TRBJ1-1; 9 nucleotides match TRBD1. This CDR3 is 17 amino acids long. V gave up 4 bases and J gave up 5 bases; unmatched junction bases: 14. Germline-derived CDR1 and CDR2 are LGHNA and YNFKEQ. CDR3 nucleotide sequence: TGTGCCAGCAGCCCACCGAAAACAGGGGGCGAAGATACTGAAGCTTTCTTT. This sequence encodes CASSPPKTGGEDTEAFF.

The chain is built from TRBV5-1 and TRBJ1-2; D is perhaps TRBD1 (5 bases). V was cut by 4 bases and J by 1 base, with 17 bases left in between. The germline V gene has CDR1 SGHRS and CDR2 YFSETQ. The CDR3 has 16 residues. The CDR3 is CASSPRSSTVNYGYTF. The CDR3 nucleotides read TGCGCCAGCAGCCCGAGGAGTTCGACAGTTAACTATGGCTACACCTTC. The full variable domain, its missing parts supplied by reference TRBV5-1 and TRBJ1-2, is KAGVTQTPRYLIKTRGQQVTLSCSPISGHRSVSWYQQTPGQGLQFLFEYFSETQRNKGNFPGRFSGRQFSNSRSEMNVSTLELGDSALYLCASSPRSSTVNYGYTFGSGTRLTVV.

This clone was picked up one time. The V gene is TRBV15, the J gene TRBJ1-1, with 7 bases identical to TRBD1. Germline V gives CDR1 LNHNV, CDR2 YYDKDF (reference sequence). Trimming cost V 0 bases and J 8 bases; bases outside gene matches: 9. The length of the CDR3 is 15 residues. The CDR3 DNA follows: TGTGCCACCAGCAGAGACAAATTTCCGGGACAGGAAGCTTTCTTT. This codes for CATSRDKFPGQEAFF.

CDR3 sequence reads: CASRELALSSYEQYF. Written as DNA, the CDR3 is TGTGCCAGCAGGGAACTAGCCCTTAGCTCCTACGAGCAGTACTTC. The chain joins TRBV6-1 to TRBJ2-7; possibly TRBD2 for D (6 bases). CDR1 and CDR2 (germline): MNHNS, SASEGT. The CDR3 sequence is 15 residues long. Trimming left V 6 bases short and J 0 bases short, with 15 bases between.

The V gene is TRBV6-1, the J gene TRBJ1-1; no clear D gene. The CDR3 sequence is 17 residues long. Germline values: CDR1 MNHNS, CDR2 SASEGT. The ends were cut back, 2 bases at V and 0 bases at J, with 16 bases in the middle. The CDR3 spells CASSEYHSNFMNTEAFF. For the CDR3, the DNA is TGTGCCAGCAGTGAATATCACAGCAACTTTATGAACACTGAAGCTTTCTTT.

The chain recombines TRBV11-3 with TRBJ2-1; TRBD1 matches 7 bases. Germline V gene sequence: CDR1 SGHNT, CDR2 YENEEA. This CDR3 spans 15 amino acids. J was trimmed by 8 bases and V by 3 bases; bases with no gene match: 10. Here the CDR3 DNA reads TGTGCCAGCAGCTTCCGACAGGGTTTCGATGATGAGCAGTTCTTC. This encodes CASSFRQGFDDEQFF. Full variable domain (remainder filled in from reference TRBV11-3 and TRBJ2-1): EAGVVQSPRYKIIEKKQPVAFWCNPISGHNTLYWYLQNLGQGPELLIRYENEEAVDDSQLPKDRFSAERLKGVDSTLKIQPAELGDSAVYLCASSFRQGFDDEQFFGPGTRLTVL.

V is TRBV5-4 and J is TRBJ2-5; TRBD2 matches 7 bases. The germline V gene encodes CDR1 SGHNT and CDR2 YYREEE (reference sequence). J gave up 4 bases and V 4 bases, and 10 bases lay outside the gene matches. The CDR3 is 15 residues long. In DNA, the CDR3 is TGTGCCAGCAGCGATAAAACGTCTAGCGGAGAGACCCAGTACTTC. Protein product: CASSDKTSSGETQYF.

Points on this clone: Germline is not matched at one junction end, which may reflect a read error. The rearrangement links TRBV30 to TRBJ1-1, with D possibly TRBD1 on 5 matching bases. Germline CDR1 GTSNPN, CDR2 SVGIG (reference sequence). The CDR3 has 13 residues. CDR3 DNA: TGTGCCTGGAGTGTTTCAGGGAACGCTGAAGCTTTCTTT. Amino acid sequence: CAWSVSGNAEAFF.